Listed below are T cell receptor beta chains from one sample, sequenced in a study of T cell responses to AZD1222 COVID-19 vaccine. The method was immunoSEQ multiplex PCR; TCRdb's version includes in-frame clones alone and lacks a portion of them. The sample carries 90,000 to 150,000 clones, roughly 90% recorded once. The specimen comprised peripheral blood, sampled on day 0 of AZD1222 vaccination. The receptors originated from an adult in good health. CDR3s include the opening cysteine and the closing phenylalanine or tryptophan. D genes are given only for firm matches. The size field is filled for only some rows; it gives once, few, many or a size class.

j_call d_call clone_size v_call cdr3_nt cdr3_aa
TRBJ2-7 TRBD2 . TRBV19 TGTGCCAGTAGTATCAGCGGGGGTGTATCCTACGAGCAGTACTTC CASSISGGVSYEQYF
TRBJ2-2 . . TRBV6-2/TRBV6-3 TGTGCCAGCAGCCCACTAGACACCGGGGAGCTGTTTTTT CASSPLDTGELFF
TRBJ1-4 . . TRBV3-1/TRBV3-2 TGTGCCAGCAGCCCATTAGGCAGGGTCCCCAATGAAAAACTGTTTTTT CASSPLGRVPNEKLFF
TRBJ1-2 TRBD1 . TRBV7-8 TGTGCCAGCAGCTCCCGGACAGGGAAGGGTGGCTACACCTTC CASSSRTGKGGYTF
TRBJ1-3 TRBD1 . TRBV18 TGTGCCAGCTCGCGGACAGGGGGCGATGGCGGAAACACCATATATTTT CASSRTGGDGGNTIYF
TRBJ1-1 . few TRBV12-5 TGTGCTAGTGCCCCAGGCGAGTTTACTGAAGCTTTCTTT CASAPGEFTEAFF
TRBJ1-1 TRBD1 . TRBV7-6 TGTGCCAGCAGCCTGACAAGTGGGGGACAGGGGGCAACTGAAGCTTTCTTT CASSLTSGGQGATEAFF
TRBJ2-1 TRBD2 . TRBV5-5 TGTGCCAGCAGCTTGGCCAGCGGGGCTTACAATGAGCAGTTCTTC CASSLASGAYNEQFF
TRBJ1-2 . . TRBV5-6 TGTGCCAGCAGCGCGGGGTATGGCTACACCTTC CASSAGYGYTF
TRBJ2-5 TRBD1 few TRBV2 TGTGCCAGCAGCCTCGGACAGGGGGCTTGGGAGACCCAGTACTTC CASSLGQGAWETQYF
TRBJ1-2 . . TRBV5-4 TGTGCCAGCAGCTTTGGGGCCCCCACGGACAACTATGGCTACACCTTC CASSFGAPTDNYGYTF
TRBJ1-5 . once TRBV6-4 TGTGCCAGCAGTGACACACTGGATCAGCCCCAGCATTTT CASSDTLDQPQHF
TRBJ1-3 . . TRBV7-9 TGTGCCAGCAGCCCCCCGGGACGGGACTCTGGAAACACCATATATTTT CASSPPGRDSGNTIYF
TRBJ1-6 . once TRBV6-6 TGTGCCAGCAGTTACTCGACCCCGGAGCCCCTCCACTTT CASSYSTPEPLHF
TRBJ1-1 TRBD1 . TRBV7-3 TGTGCCAGCAGCTTAGGCAGGGGGCGCGGGAACACTGAAGCTTTCTTT CASSLGRGRGNTEAFF
TRBJ2-2 . . TRBV5-1 TGCGCCAGCAGCTTGGGGGCCGACACCGGGGAGCTGTTTTTT CASSLGADTGELFF
TRBJ2-4 TRBD1 . TRBV6-5 TGTGCCACCCGTACCGGGACAGGGAACATTCAGTACTTC CATRTGTGNIQYF
TRBJ2-7 . few TRBV2 TGTGCCAGCAGTGTCTACGAGCAGTACTTC CASSVYEQYF
TRBJ2-5 TRBD2 . TRBV14 TGTGCCAGCAGCCCGCGGACTAGCGGGGGAAAGACCCAGTACTTC CASSPRTSGGKTQYF
TRBJ1-1 TRBD1 . TRBV9 TGTGCCAGCAGCGCAGGGACAGGGCCCTTGGGCACTGAAGCTTTCTTT CASSAGTGPLGTEAFF
TRBJ2-7 TRBD2 . TRBV4-1 TGCGCCAGCAGCCAATCCGGGACTAGCGGCGAGCAGTACTTC CASSQSGTSGEQYF
TRBJ2-2 TRBD2 . TRBV7-8 TGTGCCAGCAGCTTAGCGCGGGGGGCAGGGGAGCTGTTTTTT CASSLARGAGELFF
TRBJ2-2 TRBD2 . TRBV7-9 TGTGCCAGCAGTTTCGGGCTAGCGGGGCTGAACACCGGGGAGCTGTTTTTT CASSFGLAGLNTGELFF
TRBJ1-5 . . TRBV7-9 TGTGCCAGCAGCGACGTTGGGAGGCAGCCCCAGCATTTT CASSDVGRQPQHF
TRBJ1-5 . . TRBV6-2/TRBV6-3 TGTGCCAGCAGTTCTCAGGGGAATCAGCCCCAGCATTTT CASSSQGNQPQHF
TRBJ1-2 . . TRBV25-1 TGTGCCAGCAGTGAATATGGGGGTAACTATGGCTACACCTTC CASSEYGGNYGYTF
TRBJ1-2 . once TRBV9 TGTGCCAGCAGCGTAGGATGGGATGGCTACACCTTC CASSVGWDGYTF
TRBJ1-2 . . TRBV20-1 TGCAGTGCTGGTCCCGTCTATGGCTACACCTTC CSAGPVYGYTF
TRBJ2-3 TRBD2 . TRBV2 TGTGCCAGCAGTGAAGGGGGACTAGCGGCTTCGCAGTATTTT CASSEGGLAASQYF
TRBJ1-5 . . TRBV9 TGTGCCAGCAGCACCGATTGGGGCAATCAGCCCCAGCATTTT CASSTDWGNQPQHF
TRBJ2-2 . once TRBV19 TGTGCCAGTAGTGTATCACCTGGGACCGGGGAGCTGTTTTTT CASSVSPGTGELFF
TRBJ2-7 . . TRBV6-4 TGTGCCAGCAGTGACCTCAAAGACAGCCACGGAGTTGAATGGGAGCAGTACTTC CASSDLKDSHGVEWEQYF
TRBJ1-2 TRBD1 once TRBV7-8 TGTGCCAGCAGCCTGGGACAGGGTTTACATGGCTACACCTTC CASSLGQGLHGYTF
TRBJ2-7 . . TRBV28 TGTGCCAGCAGTTTAGGGGCGACGGGGACCTACGAGCAGTACTTC CASSLGATGTYEQYF
TRBJ1-4 TRBD1 . TRBV6-2/TRBV6-3 TGTGCCAGCAGTACCTGGACAGGCACTTATGCAACTAATGAAAAACTGTTTTTT CASSTWTGTYATNEKLFF
TRBJ2-7 TRBD1 . TRBV27 TGTGCCAGCAGCTGGGACAGAGGCTACGAGCAGTACTTC CASSWDRGYEQYF
TRBJ1-1 . . TRBV5-6 TGTGCCAGCAGCTTGTCGCGGGGAAGCACTGAAGCTTTCTTT CASSLSRGSTEAFF
TRBJ1-5 . . TRBV15 TGTGCCACCAGCCCGACAGTCCAGACAGTTAGCAATCAGCCCCAGCATTTT CATSPTVQTVSNQPQHF
TRBJ2-3 TRBD2 once TRBV7-3 TGTGCCAGCAGCCCTAGCGGCGCTAGCACAGATACGCAGTATTTT CASSPSGASTDTQYF
TRBJ2-1 TRBD1 . TRBV6-6 TGTGCCAGCAGCTTGGGACAGGGTCATGAGCAGTTCTTC CASSLGQGHEQFF
TRBJ1-5 TRBD1 . TRBV7-9 TGTGCCAGCAGCGCAACGACAGGGGGCGATCAGCCCCAGCATTTT CASSATTGGDQPQHF
TRBJ2-7 . . TRBV5-4 TGTGCCAGCAGCTCCAGAGGGGGTGAGGAGCAGTACTTC CASSSRGGEEQYF
TRBJ1-4 . few TRBV19 TGTGCCAGTAGTACCCCCCGAAGCCAGGGAGAAAAACTGTTTTTT CASSTPRSQGEKLFF
TRBJ1-2 TRBD1 . TRBV2 TGTGCCAGCAGCGGGACAGGGGGGAACTATGGCTACACCTTC CASSGTGGNYGYTF
TRBJ1-2 . . TRBV10-3 TGTGCCATCAGTGGTGGCCAGCCCCAGCATGGCTACACCTTC CAISGGQPQHGYTF